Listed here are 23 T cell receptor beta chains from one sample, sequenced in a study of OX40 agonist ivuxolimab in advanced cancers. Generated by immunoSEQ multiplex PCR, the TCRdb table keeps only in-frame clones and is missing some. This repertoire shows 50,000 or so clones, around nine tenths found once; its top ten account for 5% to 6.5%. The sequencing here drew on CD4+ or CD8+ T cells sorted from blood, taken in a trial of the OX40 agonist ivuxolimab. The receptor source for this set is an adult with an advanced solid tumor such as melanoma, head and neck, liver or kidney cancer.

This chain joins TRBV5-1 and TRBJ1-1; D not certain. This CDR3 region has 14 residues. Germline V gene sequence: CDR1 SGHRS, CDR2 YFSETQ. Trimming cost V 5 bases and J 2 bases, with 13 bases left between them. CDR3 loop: CASSQRATNTEAFF. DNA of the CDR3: TGCGCCAGCAGTCAGCGGGCCACCAACACTGAAGCTTTCTTT.

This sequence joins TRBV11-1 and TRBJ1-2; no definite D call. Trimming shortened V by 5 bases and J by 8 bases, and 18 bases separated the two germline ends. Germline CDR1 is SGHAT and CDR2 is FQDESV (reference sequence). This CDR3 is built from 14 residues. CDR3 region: CASSTGIYSEGYTF. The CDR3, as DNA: TGTGCCAGCAGCACCGGAATTTATTCCGAGGGCTACACCTTC.

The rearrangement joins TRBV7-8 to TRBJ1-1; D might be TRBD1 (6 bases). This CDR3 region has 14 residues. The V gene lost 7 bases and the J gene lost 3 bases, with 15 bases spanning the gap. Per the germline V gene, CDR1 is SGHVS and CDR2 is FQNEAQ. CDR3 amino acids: CASNYVGGDTEAFF. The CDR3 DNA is TGTGCCAGCAATTACGTAGGGGGGGACACTGAAGCTTTCTTT.

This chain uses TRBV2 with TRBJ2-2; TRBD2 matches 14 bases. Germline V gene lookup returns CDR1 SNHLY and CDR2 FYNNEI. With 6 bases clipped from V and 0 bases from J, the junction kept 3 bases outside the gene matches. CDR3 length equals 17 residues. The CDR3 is CASRVTSGGANTGELFF. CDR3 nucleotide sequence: TGTGCCAGCAGAGTGACTAGCGGGGGGGCGAACACCGGGGAGCTGTTTTTT. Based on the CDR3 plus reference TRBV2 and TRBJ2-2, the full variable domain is EPEVTQTPSHQVTQMGQEVILRCVPISNHLYFYWYRQILGQKVEFLVSFYNNEISEKSEIFDDQFSVERPDGSNFTLKIRSTKLEDSAMYFCASRVTSGGANTGELFFGEGSRLTVL.

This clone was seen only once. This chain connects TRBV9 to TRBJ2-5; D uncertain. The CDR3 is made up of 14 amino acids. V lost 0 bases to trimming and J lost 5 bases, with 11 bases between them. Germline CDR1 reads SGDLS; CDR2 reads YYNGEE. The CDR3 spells CASSVEKGWETQYF. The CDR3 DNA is TGTGCCAGCAGCGTAGAAAAGGGATGGGAGACCCAGTACTTC.

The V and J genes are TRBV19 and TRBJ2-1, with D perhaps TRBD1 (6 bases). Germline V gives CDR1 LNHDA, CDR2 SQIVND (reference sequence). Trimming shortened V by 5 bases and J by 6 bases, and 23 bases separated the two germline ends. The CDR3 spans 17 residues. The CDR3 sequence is CASSEPTHTGPGNEQFF. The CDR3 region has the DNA TGTGCCAGTAGTGAGCCCACCCACACAGGGCCCGGCAATGAGCAGTTCTTC.

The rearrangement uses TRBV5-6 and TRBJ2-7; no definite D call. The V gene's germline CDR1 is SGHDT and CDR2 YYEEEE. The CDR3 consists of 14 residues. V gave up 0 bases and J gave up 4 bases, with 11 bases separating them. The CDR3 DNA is TGTGCCAGCAGCTTGGGGTTGGGCGGATACGAGCAGTACGTC. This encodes CASSLGLGGYEQYV.

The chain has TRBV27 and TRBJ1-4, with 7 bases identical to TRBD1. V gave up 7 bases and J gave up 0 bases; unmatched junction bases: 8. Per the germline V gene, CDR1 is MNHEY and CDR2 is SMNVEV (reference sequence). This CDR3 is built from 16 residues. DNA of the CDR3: TGTGCCAGCACCATGGACAGGCACGCAACTAATGAAAAACTGTTTTTT. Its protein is CASTMDRHATNEKLFF.

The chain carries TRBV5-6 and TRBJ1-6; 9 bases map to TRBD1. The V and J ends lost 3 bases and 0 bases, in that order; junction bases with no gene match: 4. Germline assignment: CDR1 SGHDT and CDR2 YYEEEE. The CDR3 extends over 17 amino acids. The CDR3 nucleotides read TGTGCCAGCAGCTGGGACAGGGCGAGCTCCTATAATTCACCCCTCCACTTT. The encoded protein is CASSWDRASSYNSPLHF.

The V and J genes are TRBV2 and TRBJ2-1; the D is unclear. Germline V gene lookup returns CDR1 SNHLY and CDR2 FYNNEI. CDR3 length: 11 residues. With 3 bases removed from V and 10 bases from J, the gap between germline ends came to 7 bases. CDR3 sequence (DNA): TGTGCCAGCAGTGAGGAAGCGGAGCAGTTCTTC. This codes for CASSEEAEQFF.

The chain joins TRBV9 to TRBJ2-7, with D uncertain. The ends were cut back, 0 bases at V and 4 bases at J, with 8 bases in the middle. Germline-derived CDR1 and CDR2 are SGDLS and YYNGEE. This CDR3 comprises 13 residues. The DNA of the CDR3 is TGTGCCAGCAGCGTAGACGTTGGTTACGAGCAGTACTTC. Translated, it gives CASSVDVGYEQYF. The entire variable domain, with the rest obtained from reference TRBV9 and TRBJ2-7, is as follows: DSGVTQTPKHLITATGQRVTLRCSPRSGDLSVYWYQQSLDQGLQFLIQYYNGEERAKGNILERFSAQQFPDLHSELNLSSLELGDSALYFCASSVDVGYEQYFGPGTRLTVT.

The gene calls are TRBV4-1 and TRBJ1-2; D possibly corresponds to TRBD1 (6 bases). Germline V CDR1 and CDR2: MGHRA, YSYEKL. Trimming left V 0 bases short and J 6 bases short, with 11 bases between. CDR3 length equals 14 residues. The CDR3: CASSQEVGGNGYTF. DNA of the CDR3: TGCGCCAGCAGCCAAGAGGTAGGGGGAAATGGCTACACCTTC.

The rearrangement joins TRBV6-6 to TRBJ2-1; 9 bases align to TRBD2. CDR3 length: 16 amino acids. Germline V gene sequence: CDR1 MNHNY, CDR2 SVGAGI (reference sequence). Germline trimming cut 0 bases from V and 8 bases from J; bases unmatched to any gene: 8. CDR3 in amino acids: CASSYSIASGIHEQFF. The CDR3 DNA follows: TGTGCCAGCAGTTACTCGATTGCTAGCGGGATTCATGAGCAGTTCTTC.

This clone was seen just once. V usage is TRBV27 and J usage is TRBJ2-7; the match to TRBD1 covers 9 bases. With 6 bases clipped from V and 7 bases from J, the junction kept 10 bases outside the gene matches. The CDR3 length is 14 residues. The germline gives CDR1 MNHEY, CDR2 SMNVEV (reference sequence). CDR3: CASRPGTGYVEQYF. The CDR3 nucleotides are TGTGCCAGCAGACCCGGGACAGGGTATGTGGAGCAGTACTTC.

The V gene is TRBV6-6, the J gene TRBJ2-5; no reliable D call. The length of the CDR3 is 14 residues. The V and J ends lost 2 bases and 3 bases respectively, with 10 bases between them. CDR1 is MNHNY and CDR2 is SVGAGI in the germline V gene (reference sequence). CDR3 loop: CASSYTGTKETQYF. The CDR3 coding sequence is TGTGCCAGCAGTTACACGGGCACCAAAGAGACCCAGTACTTC.

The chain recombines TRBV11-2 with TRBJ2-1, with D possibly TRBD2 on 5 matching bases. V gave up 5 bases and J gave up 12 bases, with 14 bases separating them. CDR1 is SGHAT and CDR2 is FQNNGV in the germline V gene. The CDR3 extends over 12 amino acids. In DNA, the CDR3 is TGTGCCAGCAGCCGTGGGGTCGGAGGGCAGTTCTTC. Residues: CASSRGVGGQFF.

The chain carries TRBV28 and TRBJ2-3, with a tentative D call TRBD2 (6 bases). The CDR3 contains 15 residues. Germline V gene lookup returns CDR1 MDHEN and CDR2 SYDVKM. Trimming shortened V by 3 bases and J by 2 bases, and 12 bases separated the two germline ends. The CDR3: CASSFGGTITDTQYF. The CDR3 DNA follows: TGTGCCAGCAGTTTTGGGGGGACCATCACAGATACGCAGTATTTT.

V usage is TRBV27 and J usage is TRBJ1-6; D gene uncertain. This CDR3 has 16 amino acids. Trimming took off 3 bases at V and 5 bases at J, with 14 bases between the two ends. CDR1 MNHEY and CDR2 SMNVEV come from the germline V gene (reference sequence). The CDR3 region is CASSLVYSENNSPLHF. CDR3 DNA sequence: TGTGCCAGCAGTTTGGTGTATAGCGAGAATAATTCACCCCTCCACTTT.

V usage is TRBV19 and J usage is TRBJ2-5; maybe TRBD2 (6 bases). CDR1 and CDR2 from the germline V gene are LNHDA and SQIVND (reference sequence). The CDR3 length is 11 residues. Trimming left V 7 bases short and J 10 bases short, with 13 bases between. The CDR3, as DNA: TGTGCCAGTATGGATTGGGGGGTCCAGTACTTC. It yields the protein CASMDWGVQYF.

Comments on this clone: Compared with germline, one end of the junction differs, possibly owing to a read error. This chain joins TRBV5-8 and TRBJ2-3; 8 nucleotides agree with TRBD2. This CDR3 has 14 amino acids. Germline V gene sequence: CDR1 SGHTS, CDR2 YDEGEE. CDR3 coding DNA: TGTGCCAGCAGCTTTCGGACTAGCAAAGATACGCAGTATTTT. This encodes CASSFRTSKDTQYF.

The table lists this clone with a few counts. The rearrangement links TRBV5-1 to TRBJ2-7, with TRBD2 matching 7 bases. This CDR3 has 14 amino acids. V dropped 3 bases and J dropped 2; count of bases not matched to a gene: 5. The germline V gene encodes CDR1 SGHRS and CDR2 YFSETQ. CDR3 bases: TGCGCCAGCAGCTATGGCGGGAGCGCCTACGAGCAGTACTTC. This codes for CASSYGGSAYEQYF.

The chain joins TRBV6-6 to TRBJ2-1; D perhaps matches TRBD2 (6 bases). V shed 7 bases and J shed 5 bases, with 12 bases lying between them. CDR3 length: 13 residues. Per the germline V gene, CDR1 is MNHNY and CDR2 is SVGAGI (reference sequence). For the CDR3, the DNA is TGTGCCAGCATGATAGCGGCAGACAATGAGCAGTTCTTC. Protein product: CASMIAADNEQFF.

The DNA for the CDR3 is TGCGCCAGCAGCAAAGGACAGGGAAGAACCACTGAAGCTTTCTTT. Protein sequence: CASSKGQGRTTEAFF. The chain has TRBV5-1 and TRBJ1-1; TRBD1 aligns across 8 bases. The germline V gene has CDR1 SGHRS and CDR2 YFSETQ. The CDR3 spans 15 residues. The ends lost 4 bases at V and 4 bases at J; junction bases unmatched: 9.